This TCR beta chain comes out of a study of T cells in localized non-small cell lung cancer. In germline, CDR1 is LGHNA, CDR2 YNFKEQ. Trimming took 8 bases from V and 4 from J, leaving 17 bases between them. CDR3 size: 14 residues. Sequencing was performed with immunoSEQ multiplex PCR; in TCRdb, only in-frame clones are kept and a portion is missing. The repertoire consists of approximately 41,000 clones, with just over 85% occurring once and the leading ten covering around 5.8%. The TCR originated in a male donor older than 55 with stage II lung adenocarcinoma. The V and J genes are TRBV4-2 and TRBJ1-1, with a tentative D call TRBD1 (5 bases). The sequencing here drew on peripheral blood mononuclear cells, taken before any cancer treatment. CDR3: CASRGRGEATEAFF. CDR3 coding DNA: TGTGCCAGCCGGGGGAGAGGTGAGGCCACTGAAGCTTTCTTT.